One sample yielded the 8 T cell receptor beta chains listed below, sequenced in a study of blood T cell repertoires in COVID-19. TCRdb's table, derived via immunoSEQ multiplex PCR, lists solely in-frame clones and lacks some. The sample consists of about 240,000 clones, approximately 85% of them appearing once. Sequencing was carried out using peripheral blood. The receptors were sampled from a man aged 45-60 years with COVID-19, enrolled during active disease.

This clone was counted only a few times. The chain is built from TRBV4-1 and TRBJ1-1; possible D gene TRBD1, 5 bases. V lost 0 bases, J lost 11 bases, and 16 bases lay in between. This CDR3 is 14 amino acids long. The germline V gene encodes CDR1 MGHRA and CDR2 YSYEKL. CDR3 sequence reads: CASSQDETGQKAFF. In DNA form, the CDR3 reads TGCGCCAGCAGCCAAGATGAAACAGGCCAGAAGGCTTTCTTT.

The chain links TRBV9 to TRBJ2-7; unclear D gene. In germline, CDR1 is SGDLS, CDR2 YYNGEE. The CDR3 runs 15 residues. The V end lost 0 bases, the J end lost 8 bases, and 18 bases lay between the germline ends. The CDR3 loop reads CASSVDIQTSVKQYF. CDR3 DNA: TGTGCCAGCAGCGTAGACATACAGACCTCTGTCAAGCAGTACTTC.

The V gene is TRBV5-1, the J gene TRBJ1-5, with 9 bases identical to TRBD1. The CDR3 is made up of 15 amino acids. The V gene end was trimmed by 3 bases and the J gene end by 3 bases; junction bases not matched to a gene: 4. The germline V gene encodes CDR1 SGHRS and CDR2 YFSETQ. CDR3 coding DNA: TGCGCCAGCAGCTCCGGGACAGGGACCAATCAGCCCCAGCATTTT. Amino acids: CASSSGTGTNQPQHF.

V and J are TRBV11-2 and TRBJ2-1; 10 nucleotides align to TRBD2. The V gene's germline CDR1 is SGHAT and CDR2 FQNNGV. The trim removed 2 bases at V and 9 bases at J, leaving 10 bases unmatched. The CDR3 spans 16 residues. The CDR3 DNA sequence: TGTGCCAGCAGCTTATTTTCGTCTAGCGGGGGCATTGAGCAGTTCTTC. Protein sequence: CASSLFSSSGGIEQFF.

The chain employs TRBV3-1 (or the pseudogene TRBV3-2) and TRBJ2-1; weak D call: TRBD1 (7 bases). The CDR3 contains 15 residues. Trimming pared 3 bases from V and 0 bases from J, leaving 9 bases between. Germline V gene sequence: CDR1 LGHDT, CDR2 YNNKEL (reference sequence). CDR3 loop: CASSHRGASYNEQFF. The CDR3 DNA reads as TGTGCCAGCAGCCACAGGGGGGCCTCCTACAATGAGCAGTTCTTC.

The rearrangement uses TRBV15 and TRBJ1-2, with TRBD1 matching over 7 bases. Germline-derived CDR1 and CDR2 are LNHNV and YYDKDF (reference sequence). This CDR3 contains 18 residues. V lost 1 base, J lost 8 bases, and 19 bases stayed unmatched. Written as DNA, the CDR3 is TGTGCCACCAGCAGAGCCCTAAACTCCGGGACAGCGGAACGAGGCTACACCTTC. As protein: CATSRALNSGTAERGYTF.

The CDR3 is CSVLGQGIIMNTEAFF. CDR3 bases: TGCAGCGTCCTCGGACAGGGGATAATAATGAACACTGAAGCTTTCTTT. The rearrangement links TRBV29-1 to TRBJ1-1; TRBD1 matches at 9 bases. The CDR3 totals 16 residues. Germline V gene sequence: CDR1 SQVTM, CDR2 ANQGSEA. V trimming: 6 bases; J trimming: 0 bases; junction bases outside the gene matches: 11.

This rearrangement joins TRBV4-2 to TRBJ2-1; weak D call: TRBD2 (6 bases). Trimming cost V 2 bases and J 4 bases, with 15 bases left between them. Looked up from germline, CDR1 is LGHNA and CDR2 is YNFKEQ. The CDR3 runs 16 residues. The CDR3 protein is CASSQRLAVYYNEQFF. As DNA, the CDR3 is TGTGCCAGCAGCCAAAGGTTAGCGGTCTATTACAATGAGCAGTTCTTC.